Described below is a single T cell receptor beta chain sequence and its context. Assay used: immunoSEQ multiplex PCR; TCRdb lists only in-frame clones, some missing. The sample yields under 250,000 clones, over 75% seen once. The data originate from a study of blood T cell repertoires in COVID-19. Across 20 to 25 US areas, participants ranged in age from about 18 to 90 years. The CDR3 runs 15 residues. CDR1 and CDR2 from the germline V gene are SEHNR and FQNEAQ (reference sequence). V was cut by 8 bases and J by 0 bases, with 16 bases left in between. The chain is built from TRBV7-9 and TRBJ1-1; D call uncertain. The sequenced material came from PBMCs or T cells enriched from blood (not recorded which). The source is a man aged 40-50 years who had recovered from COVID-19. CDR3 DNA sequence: TGTGCCAGCCCCATACGGGGAACCATGAACACTGAAGCTTTCTTT. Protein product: CASPIRGTMNTEAFF.